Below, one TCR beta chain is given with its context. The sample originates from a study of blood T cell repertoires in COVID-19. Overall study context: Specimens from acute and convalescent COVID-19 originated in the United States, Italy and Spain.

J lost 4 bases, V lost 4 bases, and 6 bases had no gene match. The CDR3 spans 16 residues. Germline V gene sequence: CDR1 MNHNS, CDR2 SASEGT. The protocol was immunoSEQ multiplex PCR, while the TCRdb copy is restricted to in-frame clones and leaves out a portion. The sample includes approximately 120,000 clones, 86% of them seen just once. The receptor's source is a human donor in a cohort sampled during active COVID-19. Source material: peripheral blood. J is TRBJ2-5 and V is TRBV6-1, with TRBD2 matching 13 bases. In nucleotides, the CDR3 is TGTGCCAGCAGTGGGAGGGGACTAGCGGGAAGAGAGACCCAGTACTTC. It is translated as CASSGRGLAGRETQYF.